This T cell receptor (beta chain) was sequenced in a study of T cell repertoires and HLA-DP antigens. Method: immunoSEQ multiplex PCR; TCRdb's copy keeps in-frame clones and lacks some. The repertoire holds about 110,000 clones, around 92% seen once, with approximately 0.25% in the top ten. CD4+ T cells were isolated untouched, about 98% pure. In regard to this clone: Its antigen is still unknown.

The sequencing sample was made of CD4+ T cells from PBMCs. The source of this sequence is a woman between 18 and 30 years old in good health and CMV-seronegative.

CDR3 bases: TGTGCCACAAAAGGCCCCCCCGGAGGAGGCTCCTACAATGAGCAGTTCTTC. It is translated as CATKGPPGGGSYNEQFF. The V call is TRBV19, the J call TRBJ2-1, with D possibly being TRBD2 (5 bases). V lost 10 bases and J lost 0, with 22 bases in between. From germline, CDR1 is LNHDA and CDR2 SQIVND (reference sequence). This CDR3 has 17 residues. The full variable domain, in which reference TRBV19 and TRBJ2-1 provide the parts outside the CDR3, is DGGITQSPKYLFRKEGQNVTLSCEQNLNHDAMYWYRQDPGQGLRLIYYSQIVNDFQKGDIAEGYSVSREKKESFPLTVTSAQKNPTAFYLCATKGPPGGGSYNEQFFGPGTRLTVL.